One T cell receptor (beta chain) is described in this entry. What it binds is unknown. The sample is drawn from a study of Graves' ophthalmopathy and Graves' hyperthyroidism. General observations from the study: Ophthalmopathy progression prediction by the model yielded a sensitivity of around 68% and a specificity of under 80%.

Clinical symptoms, serum thyroxine, TRAb, thyroid ultrasound and orbital computed tomography determined diagnosis. Amplified material comprised TCR beta CDR3 regions derived from RNA transcripts. The first round was an RT-PCR with HTBI primers, and the second round was a multiplex PCR. TCRdb fed the multiplex PCR reads into MiXCR, producing one record per CDR3 protein. In the table there are about 220,000 distinct CDR3 sequences, roughly a fifth of which are singletons. CDR3 length: 14 amino acids. The V gene's germline CDR1 is MNHEY and CDR2 SVGEGT. With 5 bases clipped from V and 2 bases from J, the junction kept 5 bases outside the gene matches.

This clonotype was obtained from a woman between 50 and 59 years old with Graves' ophthalmopathy. Sequenced input: peripheral blood. The J gene is TRBJ2-5, the V gene TRBV6-2 or TRBV6-3; 7 bases are a match to TRBD2. This CDR3 is CASSRLATQETQYF. CDR3 nucleotide sequence: TGTGCCAGCAGTCGACTAGCTACTCAAGAGACCCAGTACTTC.